This T cell receptor (beta chain) appears in the sequencing data of a study of blood T cell repertoires in COVID-19. The ends lost 2 bases at V and 4 bases at J; junction bases unmatched: 7. The CDR3 loop spans 15 amino acids. The germline CDR1 and CDR2 sequences are LGHNA and YNFKEQ. The method was immunoSEQ multiplex PCR; TCRdb's version includes in-frame clones alone and lacks a portion of them. Here the sample spans 170,000 or so clones, about 86% being singletons. The chain carries TRBV4-2 and TRBJ2-5; 7 bases match TRBD2. Sample: peripheral blood. This sequence originates from a man between 45 and 60 years old with active or convalescent COVID-19. CDR3: CASSQSAGAAETQYF. CDR3 nucleotides: TGTGCCAGCAGCCAATCGGCGGGAGCAGCAGAGACCCAGTACTTC.